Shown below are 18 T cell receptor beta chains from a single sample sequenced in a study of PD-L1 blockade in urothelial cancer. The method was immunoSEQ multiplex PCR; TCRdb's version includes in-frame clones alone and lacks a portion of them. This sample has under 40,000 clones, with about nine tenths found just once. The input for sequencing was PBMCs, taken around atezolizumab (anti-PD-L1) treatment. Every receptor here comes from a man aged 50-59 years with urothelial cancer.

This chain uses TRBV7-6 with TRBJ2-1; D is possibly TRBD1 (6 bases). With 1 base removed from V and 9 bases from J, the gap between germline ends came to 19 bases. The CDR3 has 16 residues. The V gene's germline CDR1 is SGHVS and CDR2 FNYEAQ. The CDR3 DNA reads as TGTGCCAGCAGCTTAGATTCCTGGGGGCTTGAAGGTGAGCAGTTCTTC. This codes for CASSLDSWGLEGEQFF.

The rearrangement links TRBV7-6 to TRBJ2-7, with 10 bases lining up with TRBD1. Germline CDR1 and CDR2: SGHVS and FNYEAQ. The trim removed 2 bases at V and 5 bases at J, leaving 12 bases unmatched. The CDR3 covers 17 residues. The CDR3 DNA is TGTGCCAGCAGCTTATTGGGACAGGGGACCGGGGCGCACGAGCAGTACTTC. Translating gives CASSLLGQGTGAHEQYF.

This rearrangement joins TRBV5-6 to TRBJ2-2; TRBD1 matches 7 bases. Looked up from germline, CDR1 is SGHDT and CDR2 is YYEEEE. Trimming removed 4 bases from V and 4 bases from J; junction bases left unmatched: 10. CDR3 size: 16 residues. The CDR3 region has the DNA TGTGCCAGCAGCCTTAACACAGGGGTCCGCACCGGGGAGCTGTTTTTT. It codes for CASSLNTGVRTGELFF.

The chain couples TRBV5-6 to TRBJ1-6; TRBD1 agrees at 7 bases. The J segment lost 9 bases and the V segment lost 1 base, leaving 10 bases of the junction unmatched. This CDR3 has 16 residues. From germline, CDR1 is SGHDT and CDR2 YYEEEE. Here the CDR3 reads CASSLKGSGGSSPLHF. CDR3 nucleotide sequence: TGTGCCAGCAGCTTGAAGGGATCAGGGGGATCTTCACCCCTCCACTTT.

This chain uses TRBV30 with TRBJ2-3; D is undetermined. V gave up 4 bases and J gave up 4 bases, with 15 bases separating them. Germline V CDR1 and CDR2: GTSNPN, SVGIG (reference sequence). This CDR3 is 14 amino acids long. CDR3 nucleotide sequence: TGTGCCTGGACAGGCGCAAAGGATCCAGATACGCAGTATTTT. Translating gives CAWTGAKDPDTQYF.

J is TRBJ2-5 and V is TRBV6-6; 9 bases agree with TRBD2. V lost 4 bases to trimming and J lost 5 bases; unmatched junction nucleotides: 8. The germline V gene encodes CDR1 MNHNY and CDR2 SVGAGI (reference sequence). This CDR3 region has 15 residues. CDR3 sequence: CASSLAGGPGETQYF. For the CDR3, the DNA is TGTGCCAGCAGTTTGGCGGGGGGGCCTGGGGAGACCCAGTACTTC.

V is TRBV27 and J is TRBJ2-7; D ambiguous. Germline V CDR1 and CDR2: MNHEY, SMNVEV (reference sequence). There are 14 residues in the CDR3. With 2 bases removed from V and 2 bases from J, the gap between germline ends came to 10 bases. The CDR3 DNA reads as TGTGCCAGCAGTTTAATGGAGAAGGCCTACGAGCAGTACTTC. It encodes CASSLMEKAYEQYF.

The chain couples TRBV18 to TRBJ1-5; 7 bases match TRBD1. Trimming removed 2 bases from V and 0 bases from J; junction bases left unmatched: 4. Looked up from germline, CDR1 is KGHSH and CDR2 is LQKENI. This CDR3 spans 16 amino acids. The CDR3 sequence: CASSPSGGTSNQPQHF. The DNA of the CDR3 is TGTGCCAGCTCACCATCAGGGGGGACTAGCAATCAGCCCCAGCATTTT.

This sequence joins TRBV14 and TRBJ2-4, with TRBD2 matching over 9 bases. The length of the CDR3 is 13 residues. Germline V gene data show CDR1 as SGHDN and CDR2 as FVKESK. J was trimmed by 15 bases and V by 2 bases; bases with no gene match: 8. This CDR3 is CASSQFRGGARYF. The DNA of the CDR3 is TGTGCCAGCAGCCAATTCCGCGGGGGGGCACGGTACTTC.

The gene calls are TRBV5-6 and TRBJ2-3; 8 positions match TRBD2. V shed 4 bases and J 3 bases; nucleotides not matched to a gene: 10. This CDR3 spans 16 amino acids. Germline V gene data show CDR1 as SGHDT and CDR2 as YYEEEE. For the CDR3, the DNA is TGTGCCAGCAGCGACCTAGGGAGCGGGAGAACAGATACGCAGTATTTT. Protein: CASSDLGSGRTDTQYF. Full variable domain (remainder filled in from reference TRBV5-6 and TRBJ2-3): DAGVTQSPTHLIKTRGQQVTLRCSPKSGHDTVSWYQQALGQGPQFIFQYYEEEERQRGNFPDRFSGHQFPNYSSELNVNALLLGDSALYLCASSDLGSGRTDTQYFGPGTRLTVL.

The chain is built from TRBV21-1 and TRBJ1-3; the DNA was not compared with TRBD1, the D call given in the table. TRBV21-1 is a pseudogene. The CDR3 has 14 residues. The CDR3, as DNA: TGTGCCAGCAACTCCAGGGGGCCAGGAAACACCATATATTTT. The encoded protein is CASNSRGPGNTIYF.

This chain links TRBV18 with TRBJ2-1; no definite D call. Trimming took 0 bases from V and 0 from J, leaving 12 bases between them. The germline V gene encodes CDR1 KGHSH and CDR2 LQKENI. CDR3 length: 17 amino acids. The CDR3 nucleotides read TGTGCCAGCTCACCACCAACGAGATTCGACTCCTACAATGAGCAGTTCTTC. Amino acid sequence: CASSPPTRFDSYNEQFF.

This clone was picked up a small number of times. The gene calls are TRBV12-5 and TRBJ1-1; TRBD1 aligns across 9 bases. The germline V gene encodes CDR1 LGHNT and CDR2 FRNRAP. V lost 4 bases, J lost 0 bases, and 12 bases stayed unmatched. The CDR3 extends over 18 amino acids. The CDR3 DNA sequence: TGTGCTAGTGGTTCTCGACAGGGGGGAGGCTCAATGAACACTGAAGCTTTCTTT. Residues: CASGSRQGGGSMNTEAFF.

The CDR3 sequence: CASSLVFGRPFF. In DNA form, the CDR3 reads TGTGCCAGCAGCTTGGTGTTCGGGAGGCCGTTCTTC. This chain uses TRBV5-4 with TRBJ2-1; 7 bases are shared with TRBD2. J was trimmed by 15 bases and V by 0 bases; bases with no gene match: 6. The CDR3 runs 12 residues. Germline values: CDR1 SGHNT, CDR2 YYREEE (reference sequence).

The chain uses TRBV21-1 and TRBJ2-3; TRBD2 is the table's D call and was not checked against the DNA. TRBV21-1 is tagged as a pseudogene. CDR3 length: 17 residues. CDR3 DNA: TGTGCCAGCAGCAAACCTCCCGGAAGCGGGAGGGGGGATACGCAGTATTTT. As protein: CASSKPPGSGRGDTQYF.

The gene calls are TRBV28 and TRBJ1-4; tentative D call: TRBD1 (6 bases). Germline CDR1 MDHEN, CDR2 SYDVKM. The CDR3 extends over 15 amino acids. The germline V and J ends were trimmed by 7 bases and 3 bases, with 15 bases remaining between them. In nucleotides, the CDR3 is TGTGCCAGCACCCTGACAGGTAGTGCTAATGAAAAACTGTTTTTT. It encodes CASTLTGSANEKLFF.

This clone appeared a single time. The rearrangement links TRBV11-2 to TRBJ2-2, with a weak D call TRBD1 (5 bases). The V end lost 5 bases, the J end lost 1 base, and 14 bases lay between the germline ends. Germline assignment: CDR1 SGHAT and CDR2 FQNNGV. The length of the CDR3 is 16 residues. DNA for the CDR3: TGTGCCAGCAGCCCAATCAGGGCCAAGAACACCGGGGAGCTGTTTTTT. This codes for CASSPIRAKNTGELFF. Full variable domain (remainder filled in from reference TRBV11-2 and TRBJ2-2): EAGVAQSPRYKIIEKRQSVAFWCNPISGHATLYWYQQILGQGPKLLIQFQNNGVVDDSQLPKDRFSAERLKGVDSTLKIQPAKLEDSAVYLCASSPIRAKNTGELFFGEGSRLTVL.

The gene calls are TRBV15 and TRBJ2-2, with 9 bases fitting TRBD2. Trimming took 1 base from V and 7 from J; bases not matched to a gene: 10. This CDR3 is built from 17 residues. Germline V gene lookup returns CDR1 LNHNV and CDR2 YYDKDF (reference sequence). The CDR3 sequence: CATSRGASGAKGGELFF. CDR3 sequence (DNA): TGTGCCACCAGCAGAGGGGCTAGCGGGGCAAAGGGCGGGGAGCTGTTTTTT.